The TCR beta chain described here comes from a study of T cell responses to AZD1222 COVID-19 vaccine. Comment on this clone: Its specificity is unknown.

Findings and limits, study-wide: Baseline testing showed seropositivity in only six AZD1222 recipients.

The ends were cut back, 0 bases at V and 2 bases at J, with 20 bases in the middle. CDR3 length: 19 residues. CDR1 MGHRA and CDR2 YSYEKL come from the germline V gene. Libraries were prepared by immunoSEQ multiplex PCR; TCRdb keeps only in-frame clonotypes and omits some of them. This sample has roughly 120,000 clones; 70% to 90% occur once, and the top ten carry approximately 3.4%. This receptor was identified in an adult who received the AZD1222 COVID-19 vaccine. This chain connects TRBV4-1 to TRBJ2-4; weak D call: TRBD2 (6 bases). The material sequenced was peripheral blood, taken 28 days after the second AZD1222 dose. CDR3 residues: CASSQDLPLVGGTKNIQYF. The CDR3 nucleotides are TGCGCCAGCAGCCAAGATCTGCCTTTAGTAGGAGGGACCAAAAACATTCAGTACTTC.